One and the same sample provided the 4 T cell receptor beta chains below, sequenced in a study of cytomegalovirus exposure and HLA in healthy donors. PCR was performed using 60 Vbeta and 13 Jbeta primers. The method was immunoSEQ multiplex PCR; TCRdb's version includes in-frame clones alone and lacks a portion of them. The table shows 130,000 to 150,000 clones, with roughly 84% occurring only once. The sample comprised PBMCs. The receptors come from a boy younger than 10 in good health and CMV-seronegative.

CDR3 residues: CARPRTTFSGPRDQETQYF. For the CDR3, the DNA is TGTGCCAGACCCCGGACCACCTTTAGCGGCCCAAGGGACCAAGAGACCCAGTACTTC. The chain couples TRBV2 to TRBJ2-5, with D possibly TRBD2 on 6 matching bases. CDR1 is SNHLY, CDR2 FYNNEI, per germline. The CDR3 consists of 19 residues. With 9 bases removed from V and 0 bases from J, the gap between germline ends came to 29 bases. The variable domain in full, with the rest retrieved from reference TRBV2 and TRBJ2-5, is EPEVTQTPSHQVTQMGQEVILRCVPISNHLYFYWYRQILGQKVEFLVSFYNNEISEKSEIFDDQFSVERPDGSNFTLKIRSTKLEDSAMYFCARPRTTFSGPRDQETQYFGPGTRLLVL.

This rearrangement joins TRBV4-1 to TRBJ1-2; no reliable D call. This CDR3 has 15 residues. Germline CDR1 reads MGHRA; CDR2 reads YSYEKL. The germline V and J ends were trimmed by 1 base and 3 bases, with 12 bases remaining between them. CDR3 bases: TGCGCCAGCAGCCAAGTCGGCAGGTCGGACTATGGCTACACCTTC. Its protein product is CASSQVGRSDYGYTF.

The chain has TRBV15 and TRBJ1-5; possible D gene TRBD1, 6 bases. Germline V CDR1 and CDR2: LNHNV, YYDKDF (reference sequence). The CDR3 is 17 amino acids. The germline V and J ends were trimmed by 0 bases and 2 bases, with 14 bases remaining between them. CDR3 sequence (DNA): TGTGCCACCAGCAGAGATTCGGTGAGGACAGGCAATCAGCCCCAGCATTTT. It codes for CATSRDSVRTGNQPQHF. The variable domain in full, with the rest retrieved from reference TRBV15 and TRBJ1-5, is DAMVIQNPRYQVTQFGKPVTLSCSQTLNHNVMYWYQQKSSQAPKLLFHYYDKDFNNEADTPDNFQSRRPNTSFCFLDIRSPGLGDTAMYLCATSRDSVRTGNQPQHFGDGTRLSIL.

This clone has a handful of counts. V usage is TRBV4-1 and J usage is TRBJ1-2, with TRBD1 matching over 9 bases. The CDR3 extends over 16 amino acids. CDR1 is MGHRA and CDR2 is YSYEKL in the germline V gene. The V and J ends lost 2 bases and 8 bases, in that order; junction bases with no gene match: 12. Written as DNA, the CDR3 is TGCGCCAGCAGCCAAAGGGGCCGGGACAGGGAATGGGGCTACACCTTC. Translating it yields CASSQRGRDREWGYTF.